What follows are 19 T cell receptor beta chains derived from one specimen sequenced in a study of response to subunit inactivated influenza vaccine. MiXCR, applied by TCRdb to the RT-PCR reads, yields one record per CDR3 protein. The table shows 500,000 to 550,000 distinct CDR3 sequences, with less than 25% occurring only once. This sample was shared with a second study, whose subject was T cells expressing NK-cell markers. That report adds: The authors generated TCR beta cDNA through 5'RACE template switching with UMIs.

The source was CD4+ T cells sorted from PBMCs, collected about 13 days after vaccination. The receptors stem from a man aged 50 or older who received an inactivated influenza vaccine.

CDR3 DNA: TGTGCCAGCAGCGCGACTAGCTTCAATGAGCAGTTCTTC. Translation gives CASSATSFNEQFF. The V call is TRBV5-5, the J call TRBJ2-1; 7 bases map to TRBD2. Trimming took 4 bases from V and 6 from J; bases not matched to a gene: 4. Germline CDR1 and CDR2: SGHKS and YYEKEE (reference sequence). The CDR3 sequence is 13 residues long.

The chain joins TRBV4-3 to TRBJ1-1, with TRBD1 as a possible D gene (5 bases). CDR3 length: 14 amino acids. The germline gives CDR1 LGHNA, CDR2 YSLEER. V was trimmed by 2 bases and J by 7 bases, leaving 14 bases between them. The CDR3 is CASSQIGGGVEAFF. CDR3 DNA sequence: TGCGCCAGCAGCCAAATCGGAGGAGGGGTTGAAGCTTTCTTT.

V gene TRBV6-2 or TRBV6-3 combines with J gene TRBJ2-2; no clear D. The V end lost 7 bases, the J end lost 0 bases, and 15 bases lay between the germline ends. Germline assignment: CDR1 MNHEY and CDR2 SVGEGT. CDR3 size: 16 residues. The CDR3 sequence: CASTKSARANTGELFF. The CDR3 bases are TGTGCCAGCACCAAGTCGGCCAGAGCGAACACCGGGGAGCTGTTTTTT.

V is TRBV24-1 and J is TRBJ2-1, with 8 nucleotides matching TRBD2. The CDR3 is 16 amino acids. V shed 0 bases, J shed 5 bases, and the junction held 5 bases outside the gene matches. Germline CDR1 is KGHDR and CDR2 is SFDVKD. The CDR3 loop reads CATSDLLRGGHNEQFF. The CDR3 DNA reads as TGTGCCACCAGTGATTTGTTACGGGGGGGGCACAATGAGCAGTTCTTC.

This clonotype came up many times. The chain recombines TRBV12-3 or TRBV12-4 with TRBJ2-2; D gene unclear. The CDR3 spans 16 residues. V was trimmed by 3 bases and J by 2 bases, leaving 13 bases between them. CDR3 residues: CASSFVSQKNTGELFF. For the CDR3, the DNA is TGTGCCAGCAGTTTCGTTAGTCAGAAAAACACCGGGGAGCTGTTTTTT.

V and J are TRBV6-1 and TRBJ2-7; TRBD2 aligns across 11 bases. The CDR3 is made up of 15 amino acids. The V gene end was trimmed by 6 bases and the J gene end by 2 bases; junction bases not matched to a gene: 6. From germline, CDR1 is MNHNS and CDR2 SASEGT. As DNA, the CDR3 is TGTGCCAGCAGACTAGCGGGAGTACGGGCCTACGAGCAGTACTTC. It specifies CASRLAGVRAYEQYF.

CDR3 nucleotides: TGTGCCAGCAGCTTATCTGACACACTATTAACCGGGGAGCTGTTTTTT. Its translation: CASSLSDTLLTGELFF. The chain couples TRBV7-9 to TRBJ2-2, with no clear D. The CDR3 covers 16 residues. Germline V gene lookup returns CDR1 SEHNR and CDR2 FQNEAQ (reference sequence). The germline V and J ends were trimmed by 2 bases and 5 bases, with 15 bases remaining between them. The full variable domain, in which reference TRBV7-9 and TRBJ2-2 provide the parts outside the CDR3, is DTGVSQNPRHKITKRGQNVTFRCDPISEHNRLYWYRQTLGQGPEFLTYFQNEAQLEKSRLLSDRFSAERPKGSFSTLEIQRTEQGDSAMYLCASSLSDTLLTGELFFGEGSRLTVL.

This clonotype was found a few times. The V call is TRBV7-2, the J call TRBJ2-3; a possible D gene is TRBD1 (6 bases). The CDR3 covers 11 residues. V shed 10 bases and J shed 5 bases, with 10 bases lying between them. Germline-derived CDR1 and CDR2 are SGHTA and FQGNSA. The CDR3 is CATKTGDTQYF. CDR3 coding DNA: TGTGCCACGAAGACAGGAGATACGCAGTATTTT. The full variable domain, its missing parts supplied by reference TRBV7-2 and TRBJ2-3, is GAGVSQSPSNKVTEKGKDVELRCDPISGHTALYWYRQSLGQGLEFLIYFQGNSAPDKSGLPSDRFSAERTGGSVSTLTIQRTQQEDSAVYLCATKTGDTQYFGPGTRLTVL.

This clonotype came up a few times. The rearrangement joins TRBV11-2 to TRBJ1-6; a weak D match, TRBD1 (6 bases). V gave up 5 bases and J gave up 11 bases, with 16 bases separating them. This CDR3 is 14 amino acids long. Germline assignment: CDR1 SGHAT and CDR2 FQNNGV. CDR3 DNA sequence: TGTGCCAGCAGCCGTGGGGGCGCGATGACACCCCTCCACTTT. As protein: CASSRGGAMTPLHF. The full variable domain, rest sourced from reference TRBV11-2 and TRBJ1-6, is EAGVAQSPRYKIIEKRQSVAFWCNPISGHATLYWYQQILGQGPKLLIQFQNNGVVDDSQLPKDRFSAERLKGVDSTLKIQPAKLEDSAVYLCASSRGGAMTPLHFGNGTRLTVT.

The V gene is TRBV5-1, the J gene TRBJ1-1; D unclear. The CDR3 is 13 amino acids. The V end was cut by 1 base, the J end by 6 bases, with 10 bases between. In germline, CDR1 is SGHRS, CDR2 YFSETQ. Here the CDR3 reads CASSLNLGSEAFF. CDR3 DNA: TGCGCCAGCAGCTTGAATCTAGGATCTGAAGCTTTCTTT.

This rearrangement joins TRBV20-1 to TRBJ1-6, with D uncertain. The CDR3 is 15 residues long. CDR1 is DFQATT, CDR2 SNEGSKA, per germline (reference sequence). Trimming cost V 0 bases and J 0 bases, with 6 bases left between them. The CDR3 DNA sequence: TGCAGTGCTAGAGAGGGGAACTCCTATAATTCACCCCTCCACTTT. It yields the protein CSAREGNSYNSPLHF.

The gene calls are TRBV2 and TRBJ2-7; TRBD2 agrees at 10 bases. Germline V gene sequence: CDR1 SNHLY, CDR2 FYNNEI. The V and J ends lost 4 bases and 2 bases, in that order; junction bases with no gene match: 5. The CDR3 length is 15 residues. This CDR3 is CASSGGSGRAYEQYF. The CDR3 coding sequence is TGTGCCAGCAGTGGCGGGAGCGGGAGGGCCTACGAGCAGTACTTC.

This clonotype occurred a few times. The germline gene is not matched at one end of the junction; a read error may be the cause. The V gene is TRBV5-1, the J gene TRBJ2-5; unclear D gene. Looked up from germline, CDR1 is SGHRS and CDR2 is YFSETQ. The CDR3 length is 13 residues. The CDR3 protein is CTSSLRPQETQYF. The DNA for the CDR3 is TGCACCAGCAGCCTCAGGCCCCAAGAGACCCAGTACTTC.

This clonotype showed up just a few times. CDR3 DNA sequence: TGTGCCAGCAGCCAACCGGGACAACTCTACGAGCAGTACTTC. It specifies CASSQPGQLYEQYF. This chain joins TRBV7-2 and TRBJ2-7; a weak D match, TRBD1 (6 bases). The CDR3 sequence is 14 residues long. From germline, CDR1 is SGHTA and CDR2 FQGNSA. Trimming stripped 5 bases from V and 3 bases from J, with 14 bases between.

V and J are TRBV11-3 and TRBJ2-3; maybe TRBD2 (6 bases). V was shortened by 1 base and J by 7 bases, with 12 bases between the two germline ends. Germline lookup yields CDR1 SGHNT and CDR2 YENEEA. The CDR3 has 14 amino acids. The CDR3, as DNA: TGTGCCAGCAGCTTAGGACGGGAGTCAAATACGCAGTATTTT. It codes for CASSLGRESNTQYF.

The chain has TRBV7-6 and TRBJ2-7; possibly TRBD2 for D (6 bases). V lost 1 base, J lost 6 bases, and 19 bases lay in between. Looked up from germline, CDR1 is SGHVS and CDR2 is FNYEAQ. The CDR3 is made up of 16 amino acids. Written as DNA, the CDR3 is TGTGCCAGCAGCTTAGGTCTCGGAGGGCCTGCTTCCGAGCAGTACTTC. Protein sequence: CASSLGLGGPASEQYF.

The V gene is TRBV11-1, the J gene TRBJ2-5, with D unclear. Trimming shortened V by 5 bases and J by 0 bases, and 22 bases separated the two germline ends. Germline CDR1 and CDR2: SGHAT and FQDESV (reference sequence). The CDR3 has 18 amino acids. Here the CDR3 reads CASSLRHLFMSDQETQYF. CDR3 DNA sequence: TGTGCCAGCAGCCTACGCCATTTGTTCATGAGTGACCAAGAGACCCAGTACTTC.

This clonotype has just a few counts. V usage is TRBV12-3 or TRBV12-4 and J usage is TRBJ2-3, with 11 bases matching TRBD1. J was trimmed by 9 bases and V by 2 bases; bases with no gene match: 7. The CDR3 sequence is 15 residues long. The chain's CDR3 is CASSLPGQGAATQYF. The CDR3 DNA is TGTGCCAGCAGTTTACCTGGACAGGGGGCGGCGACGCAGTATTTT.

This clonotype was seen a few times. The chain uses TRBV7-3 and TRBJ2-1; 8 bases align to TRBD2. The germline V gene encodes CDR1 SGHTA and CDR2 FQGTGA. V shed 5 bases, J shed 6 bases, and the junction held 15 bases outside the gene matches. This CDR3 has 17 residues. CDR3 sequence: CASSATPTSGGINEQFF. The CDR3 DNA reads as TGTGCCAGCAGCGCCACCCCAACTAGCGGTGGGATCAATGAGCAGTTCTTC.